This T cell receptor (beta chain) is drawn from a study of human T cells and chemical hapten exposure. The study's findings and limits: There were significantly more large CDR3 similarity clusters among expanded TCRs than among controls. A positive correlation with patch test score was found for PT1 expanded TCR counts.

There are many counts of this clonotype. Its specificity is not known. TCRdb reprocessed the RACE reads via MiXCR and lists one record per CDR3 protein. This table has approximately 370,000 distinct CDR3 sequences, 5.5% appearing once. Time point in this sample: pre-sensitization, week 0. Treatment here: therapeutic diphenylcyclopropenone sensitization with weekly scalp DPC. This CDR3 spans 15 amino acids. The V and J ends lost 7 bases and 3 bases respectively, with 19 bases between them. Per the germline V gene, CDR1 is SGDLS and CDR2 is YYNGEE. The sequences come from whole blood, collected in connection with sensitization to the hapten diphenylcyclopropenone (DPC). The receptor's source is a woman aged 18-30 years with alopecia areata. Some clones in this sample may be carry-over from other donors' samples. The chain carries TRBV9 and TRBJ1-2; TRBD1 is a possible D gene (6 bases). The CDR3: CASERGHGRDYGYTF. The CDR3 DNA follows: TGTGCCAGCGAACGGGGGCACGGAAGGGACTATGGCTACACCTTC. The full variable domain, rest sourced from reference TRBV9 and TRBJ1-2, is DSGVTQTPKHLITATGQRVTLRCSPRSGDLSVYWYQQSLDQGLQFLIQYYNGEERAKGNILERFSAQQFPDLHSELNLSSLELGDSALYFCASERGHGRDYGYTFGSGTRLTVV.